The clone carrying this TCR beta chain appeared a few times. These data come from a study of blood T cell repertoires in COVID-19. TCRdb keeps only in-frame clones here, not all; method: immunoSEQ multiplex PCR. The sample yields under 35,000 clones, 83% seen once. This clonotype was obtained from a man aged 65 to 79 with active COVID-19. The material sequenced was peripheral blood.

CDR3 residues: CAWSVGTGSDEQFF. The CDR3 DNA is TGTGCCTGGAGTGTAGGAACAGGGTCGGATGAGCAGTTCTTC. This chain connects TRBV30 to TRBJ2-1, with D perhaps matching TRBD1 (6 bases). CDR1 is GTSNPN, CDR2 SVGIG, per germline (reference sequence). The CDR3 totals 14 residues. Trimming cost V 0 bases and J 8 bases, with 14 bases left between them.